This TCR beta chain was identified during a study of radiotherapy plus CTLA-4 blockade in lung cancer. Study in general: Objective responses occurred in about 18% of patients; around 30% had disease control. General study points: Among blood TCR repertoires after radiotherapy plus ipilimumab, tumor-derived clones expanded. The authors reported that early blood T cell clone dynamics, with interferon-beta, best predicted response.

This CDR3 is built from 14 residues. Trimming removed 10 bases from V and 0 bases from J; junction bases left unmatched: 4. The germline V gene has CDR1 MNHNS and CDR2 SASEGT. Concerning this clone: Its antigen is not known.

Measured with immunoSEQ multiplex PCR; TCRdb has only the in-frame clones, and not every one. The data contain about 120,000 clones, 85% to 90% of them singletons. Sequencing used peripheral blood, obtained from a patient treated with radiotherapy plus ipilimumab. The origin of this receptor is a human donor with non-small cell lung cancer that progressed on radiotherapy plus ipilimumab. The V and J genes are TRBV6-1 and TRBJ1-3; 9 bases line up with TRBD1. CDR3 sequence reads: CATRQGDSGNTIYF. In DNA form, the CDR3 reads TGTGCCACACGACAGGGGGACTCTGGAAACACCATATATTTT.